Listed below are T cell receptor beta chains from one sample, sequenced in a study of blood T cell repertoires in COVID-19. Sequencing used immunoSEQ multiplex PCR; TCRdb keeps in-frame clones, though not all of them. The table includes approximately 230,000 clones, approximately 90% detected once. The sample consisted of peripheral blood. The receptor source for this set is a woman aged 25 to 39 with COVID-19, enrolled during active disease. Both conserved end residues are part of each CDR3. A D gene is named only where the DNA matches it firmly. Clone sizes are given selectively: once, few, many, or a class where the clone is expanded.

>TRBJ1-3|NA|few|TRBV18
CASSPRESSGNTIYF
TGTGCCAGCTCACCAAGGGAGAGCTCTGGAAACACCATATATTTT
>TRBJ2-1|NA|NA|TRBV2
CASSEADFYNEQFF
TGTGCCAGCAGTGAAGCGGACTTCTACAATGAGCAGTTCTTC
>TRBJ2-1|TRBD1|once|TRBV24-1
CATSDSGQGYNEQFF
TGTGCCACCAGTGATTCTGGACAGGGTTACAATGAGCAGTTCTTC
>TRBJ2-3|NA|once|TRBV2
CASSRRGRGGTDTQYF
TGTGCCAGCAGCCGGAGGGGGCGGGGGGGCACAGATACGCAGTATTTT
>TRBJ2-2|TRBD2|NA|TRBV27
CASSPRLRGREAGELFF
TGTGCCAGCAGTCCCCGGCTCCGCGGGAGAGAGGCCGGGGAGCTGTTTTTT
>TRBJ1-2|NA|NA|TRBV6-2/TRBV6-3
CASSSRNYGYTF
TGTGCCAGCAGTTCCAGAAACTATGGCTACACCTTC
>TRBJ2-5|TRBD2|NA|TRBV2
CASSVAGGRETQYF
TGTGCCAGCAGTGTGGCGGGGGGGCGAGAGACCCAGTACTTC
>TRBJ2-7|NA|once|TRBV7-9
CASSLFSTPLYEQYF
TGTGCCAGCAGCTTATTCTCGACACCACTCTACGAGCAGTACTTC
>TRBJ2-3|TRBD1|NA|TRBV11-3
CASSFDGQGAGDTQYF
TGTGCCAGCAGCTTCGATGGACAGGGGGCGGGGGATACGCAGTATTTT
>TRBJ2-2|NA|NA|TRBV6-5
CASSYGAGTGELFF
TGTGCCAGCAGTTACGGAGCGGGCACCGGGGAGCTGTTTTTT
>TRBJ1-1|NA|once|TRBV5-1
CASTQWGETQAFF
TGCGCCAGCACCCAATGGGGGGAGACTCAAGCTTTCTTT
>TRBJ2-3|NA|few|TRBV25-1
CASSEASEGTDTQYF
TGTGCCAGCAGTGAGGCCTCCGAAGGCACAGATACGCAGTATTTT
>TRBJ2-3|TRBD1|NA|TRBV10-1
CASSEGQGPTDTQYF
TGCGCCAGCAGTGAGGGACAGGGGCCAACAGATACGCAGTATTTT
>TRBJ2-2|NA|NA|TRBV10-1
CASSRYPGPGPYTGELFF
TGCGCCAGCAGCCGATATCCAGGGCCCGGCCCCTACACCGGGGAGCTGTTTTTT
>TRBJ2-3|NA|NA|TRBV24-1
CATSGGWRDTQYF
TGTGCCACCAGTGGAGGCTGGAGAGATACGCAGTATTTT
>TRBJ2-2|TRBD1|NA|TRBV24-1
CATSDFGQGVTGELFF
TGTGCCACCAGTGATTTTGGGCAGGGGGTCACCGGGGAGCTGTTTTTT
>TRBJ2-3|TRBD2|NA|TRBV7-6
CASSFAGGFADTQYF
TGTGCCAGCAGCTTCGCCGGGGGGTTTGCAGATACGCAGTATTTT
>TRBJ2-1|NA|NA|TRBV7-9
CASSSEDRYNEQFF
TGTGCCAGCAGCTCAGAGGACAGATACAATGAGCAGTTCTTC
>TRBJ2-2|TRBD2|once|TRBV11-3
CASSEHGGVNTGELFF
TGTGCCAGCAGCGAACACGGGGGGGTGAACACCGGGGAGCTGTTTTTT
>TRBJ2-5|TRBD2|NA|TRBV5-1
CASSFGTSGSRETQYF
TGCGCCAGCAGCTTCGGGACTAGCGGGAGCCGGGAGACCCAGTACTTC
>TRBJ1-1|TRBD1|many|TRBV20-1
CSAGAPGTGTMNTEAFF
TGCAGTGCTGGTGCACCCGGGACAGGGACCATGAACACTGAAGCTTTCTTT
>TRBJ2-2|TRBD2|NA|TRBV4-1
CASSQLTSGATGELFF
TGCGCCAGCAGCCAATTGACTAGCGGGGCCACCGGGGAGCTGTTTTTT
>TRBJ2-2|TRBD2|NA|TRBV11-2
CASSPFRGGPGELFF
TGTGCCAGCAGCCCATTCCGGGGGGGCCCCGGGGAGCTGTTTTTT
>TRBJ2-3|TRBD2|NA|TRBV7-2
CASSVRLAGGGTDTQYF
TGTGCCAGCAGCGTCCGACTAGCGGGGGGCGGCACAGATACGCAGTATTTT
>TRBJ1-1|TRBD1|NA|TRBV10-3
CAITPDRETEAFF
TGTGCCATCACCCCGGACAGGGAAACGGAAGCTTTCTTT
>TRBJ2-7|NA|NA|TRBV20-1
CSASVTTYEQYF
TGCAGTGCTAGTGTTACTACATACGAGCAGTACTTC
>TRBJ2-5|NA|NA|TRBV6-2/TRBV6-3
CASSNTQGFAETQYF
TGTGCCAGCAGTAACACGCAGGGTTTTGCAGAGACCCAGTACTTC
>TRBJ2-5|TRBD1|NA|TRBV6-5
CASSYSTQGTQETQYF
TGTGCCAGCAGTTACTCGACACAGGGGACCCAAGAGACCCAGTACTTC
>TRBJ2-4|TRBD2|NA|TRBV7-2
CASSLNTAGTSGRGIQYF
TGTGCCAGCAGCTTAAATACGGCCGGGACTAGCGGGAGAGGCATTCAGTACTTC
>TRBJ1-3|NA|NA|TRBV5-1
CASSDTGLIYGSGNTIYF
TGCGCCAGCAGCGACACAGGGCTGATTTATGGCAGTGGAAACACCATATATTTT
>TRBJ2-3|NA|NA|TRBV7-6
CASSLEAAQPGADTQYF
TGTGCCAGCAGCTTAGAAGCGGCTCAACCGGGCGCAGATACGCAGTATTTT
>TRBJ2-3|NA|NA|TRBV6-5
CASQQGYSTDTQYF
TGTGCCAGCCAACAGGGTTATAGCACAGATACGCAGTATTTT
>TRBJ1-1|NA|NA|TRBV11-2
CASSFRRGTEAFF
TGTGCCAGCAGCTTTAGAAGGGGCACTGAAGCTTTCTTT
>TRBJ2-3|TRBD2|NA|TRBV5-6
CASTKGLAGPDTQYF
TGTGCCAGCACCAAGGGACTAGCGGGACCAGATACGCAGTATTTT
>TRBJ2-1|NA|NA|TRBV2
CASDRFDDEQFF
TGTGCCAGCGACAGGTTTGATGATGAGCAGTTCTTC
>TRBJ2-3|TRBD1|NA|TRBV5-1
CASSFTGTGTQYF
TGCGCCAGCAGCTTCACTGGGACAGGGACGCAGTATTTT
>TRBJ1-2|TRBD1|NA|TRBV28
CASSPQGAVRVGYTF
TGTGCCAGCAGTCCTCAGGGGGCGGTTCGAGTCGGCTACACCTTC
>TRBJ2-2|NA|NA|TRBV5-1
CASSLGQHTGELFF
TGCGCCAGCAGCTTGGGACAGCACACCGGGGAGCTGTTTTTT
>TRBJ2-1|NA|NA|TRBV28
CASSFAGNEQFF
TGTGCCAGCAGTTTCGCCGGGAATGAGCAGTTCTTC
>TRBJ2-2|NA|few|TRBV29-1
CSGTGLTGELFF
TGCAGCGGAACAGGGTTAACCGGGGAGCTGTTTTTT
>TRBJ2-3|TRBD2|NA|TRBV25-1
CASRASGRVDTQYF
TGTGCCAGCAGGGCTAGCGGGAGAGTGGATACGCAGTATTTT
>TRBJ1-6|TRBD1|few|TRBV7-2
CASSFGQGLGSYNSPLHF
TGTGCCAGCAGCTTTGGACAGGGCCTAGGCTCCTATAATTCACCCCTCCACTTT
>TRBJ2-1|TRBD2|NA|TRBV5-4
CASSLGGGLEVYNEQFF
TGTGCCAGCAGCTTGGGGGGGGGACTAGAGGTGTACAATGAGCAGTTCTTC
>TRBJ1-1|TRBD1|NA|TRBV25-1
CASSERTGWNTEAFF
TGTGCCAGCAGTGAGAGGACAGGGTGGAACACTGAAGCTTTCTTT
>TRBJ1-6|TRBD1|NA|TRBV28
CASTTDRASLHF
TGTGCCAGCACGACGGACAGGGCCTCCCTCCACTTT
>TRBJ2-3|NA|NA|TRBV7-9
CGGQGTDTQYF
TGTGGTGGGCAGGGCACAGATACGCAGTATTTT